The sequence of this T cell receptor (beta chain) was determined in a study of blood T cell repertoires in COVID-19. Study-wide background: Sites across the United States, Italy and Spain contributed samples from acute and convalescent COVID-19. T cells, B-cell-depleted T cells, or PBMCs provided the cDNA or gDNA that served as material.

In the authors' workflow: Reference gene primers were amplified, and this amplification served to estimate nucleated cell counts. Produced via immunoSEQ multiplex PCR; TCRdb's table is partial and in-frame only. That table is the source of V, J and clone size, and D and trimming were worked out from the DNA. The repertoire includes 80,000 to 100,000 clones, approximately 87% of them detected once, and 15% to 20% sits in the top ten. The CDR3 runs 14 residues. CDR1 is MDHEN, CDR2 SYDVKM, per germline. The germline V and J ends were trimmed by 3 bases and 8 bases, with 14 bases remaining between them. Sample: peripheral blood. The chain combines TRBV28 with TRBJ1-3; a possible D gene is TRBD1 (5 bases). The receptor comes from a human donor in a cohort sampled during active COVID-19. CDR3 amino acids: CASSLPQGIDTIYF. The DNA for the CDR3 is TGTGCCAGCAGTTTGCCCCAGGGTATAGACACCATATATTTT.